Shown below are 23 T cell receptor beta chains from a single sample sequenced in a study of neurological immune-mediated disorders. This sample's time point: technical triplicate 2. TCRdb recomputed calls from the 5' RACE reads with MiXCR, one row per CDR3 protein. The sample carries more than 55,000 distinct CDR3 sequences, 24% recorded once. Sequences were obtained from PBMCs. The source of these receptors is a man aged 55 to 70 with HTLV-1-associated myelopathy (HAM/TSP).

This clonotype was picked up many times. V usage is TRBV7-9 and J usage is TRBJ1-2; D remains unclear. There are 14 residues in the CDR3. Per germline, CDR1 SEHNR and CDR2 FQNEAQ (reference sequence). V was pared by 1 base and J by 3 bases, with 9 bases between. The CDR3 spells CASSLGGSDYGYTF. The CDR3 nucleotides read TGTGCCAGCAGCTTAGGCGGCAGCGACTATGGCTACACCTTC.

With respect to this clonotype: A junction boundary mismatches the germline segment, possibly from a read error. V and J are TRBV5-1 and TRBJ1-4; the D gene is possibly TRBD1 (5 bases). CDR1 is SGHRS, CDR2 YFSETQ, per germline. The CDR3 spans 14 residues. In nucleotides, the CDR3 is TGCGCCAACAGCTTGACCGGGGCGGGTGAAAAACTGTTTTTT. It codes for CANSLTGAGEKLFF.

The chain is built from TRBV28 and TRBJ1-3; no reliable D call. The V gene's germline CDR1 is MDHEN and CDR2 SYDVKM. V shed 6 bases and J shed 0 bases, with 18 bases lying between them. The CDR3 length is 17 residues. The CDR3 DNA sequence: TGTGCCAGCAGCCCCCTCTCTGGACCCTTCTCTGGAAACACCATATATTTT. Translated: CASSPLSGPFSGNTIYF.

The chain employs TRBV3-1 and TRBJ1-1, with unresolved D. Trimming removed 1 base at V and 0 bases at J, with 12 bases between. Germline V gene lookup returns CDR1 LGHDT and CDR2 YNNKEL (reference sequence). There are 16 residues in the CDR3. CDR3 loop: CASSQAVGVMNTEAFF. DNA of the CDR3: TGTGCCAGCAGCCAAGCGGTTGGGGTAATGAACACTGAAGCTTTCTTT.

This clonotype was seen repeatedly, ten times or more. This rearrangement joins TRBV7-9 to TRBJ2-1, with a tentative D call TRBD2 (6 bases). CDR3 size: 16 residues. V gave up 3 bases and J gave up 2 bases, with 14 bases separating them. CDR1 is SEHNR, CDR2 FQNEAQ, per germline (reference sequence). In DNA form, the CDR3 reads TGTGCCAGCAGCTTGGTGGGGGGAGCCCCCTACAATGAGCAGTTCTTC. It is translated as CASSLVGGAPYNEQFF.

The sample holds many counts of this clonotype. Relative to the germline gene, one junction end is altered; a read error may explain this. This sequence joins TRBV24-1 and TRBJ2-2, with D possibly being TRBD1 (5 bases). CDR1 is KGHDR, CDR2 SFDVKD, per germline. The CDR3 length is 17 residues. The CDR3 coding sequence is TGTGCCAGCAGTGATCCCACAGGCGTCGAGAACACCGGGGAGCTGTTTTTT. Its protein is CASSDPTGVENTGELFF.

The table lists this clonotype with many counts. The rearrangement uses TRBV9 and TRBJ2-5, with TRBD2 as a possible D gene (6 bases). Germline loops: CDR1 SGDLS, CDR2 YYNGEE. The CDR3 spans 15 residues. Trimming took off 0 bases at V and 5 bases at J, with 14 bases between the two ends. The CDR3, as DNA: TGTGCCAGCAGCGTAGGGGGAGCGGGCGATGAGACCCAGTACTTC. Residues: CASSVGGAGDETQYF.

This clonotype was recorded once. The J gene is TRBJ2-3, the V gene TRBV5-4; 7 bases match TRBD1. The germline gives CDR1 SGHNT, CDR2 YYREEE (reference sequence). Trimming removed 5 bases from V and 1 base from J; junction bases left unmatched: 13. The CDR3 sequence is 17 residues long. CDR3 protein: CASSPAQGDIGTDTQYF. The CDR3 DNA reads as TGTGCCAGCAGTCCGGCCCAGGGGGACATTGGCACAGATACGCAGTATTTT. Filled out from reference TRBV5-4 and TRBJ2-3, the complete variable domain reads ETGVTQSPTHLIKTRGQQVTLRCSSQSGHNTVSWYQQALGQGPQFIFQYYREEENGRGNFPPRFSGLQFPNYSSELNVNALELDDSALYLCASSPAQGDIGTDTQYFGPGTRLTVL.

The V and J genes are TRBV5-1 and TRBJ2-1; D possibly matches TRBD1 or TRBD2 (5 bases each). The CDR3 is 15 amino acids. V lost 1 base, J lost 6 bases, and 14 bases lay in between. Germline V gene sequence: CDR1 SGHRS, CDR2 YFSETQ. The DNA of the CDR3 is TGCGCCAGCAGCTTGTCAGGGAGCCTGGGCAATGAGCAGTTCTTC. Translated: CASSLSGSLGNEQFF.

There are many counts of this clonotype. Written as DNA, the CDR3 is TGTGCCAGCAGTTTCAGGGGCCAAGAGACCCAGTACTTC. Translating it yields CASSFRGQETQYF. V is TRBV12-3 or TRBV12-4 and J is TRBJ2-5; a possible D gene is TRBD1 (6 bases). Between the trimmed V and J ends, which lost 3 bases and 1 base, there was a span of 6 bases. This CDR3 has 13 residues.

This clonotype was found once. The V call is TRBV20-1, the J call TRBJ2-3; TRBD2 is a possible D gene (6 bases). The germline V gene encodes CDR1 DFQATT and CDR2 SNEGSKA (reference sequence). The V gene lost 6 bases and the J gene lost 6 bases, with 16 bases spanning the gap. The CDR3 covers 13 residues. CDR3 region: CSALPPGLDTQYF. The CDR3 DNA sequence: TGCAGTGCCCTACCTCCGGGACTTGATACGCAGTATTTT.

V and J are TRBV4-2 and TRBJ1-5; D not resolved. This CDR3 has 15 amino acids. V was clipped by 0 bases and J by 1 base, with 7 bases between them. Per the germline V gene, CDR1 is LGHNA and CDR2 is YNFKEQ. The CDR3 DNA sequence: TGTGCCAGCAGCCAAGAGGGATCCAGCAATCAGCCCCAGCATTTT. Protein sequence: CASSQEGSSNQPQHF.

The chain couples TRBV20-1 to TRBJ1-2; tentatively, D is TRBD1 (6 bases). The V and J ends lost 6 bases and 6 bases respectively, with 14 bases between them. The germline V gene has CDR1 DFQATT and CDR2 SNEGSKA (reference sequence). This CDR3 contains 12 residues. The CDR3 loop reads CSADWGGHGYTF. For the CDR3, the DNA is TGCAGTGCGGACTGGGGGGGCCATGGCTACACCTTC.

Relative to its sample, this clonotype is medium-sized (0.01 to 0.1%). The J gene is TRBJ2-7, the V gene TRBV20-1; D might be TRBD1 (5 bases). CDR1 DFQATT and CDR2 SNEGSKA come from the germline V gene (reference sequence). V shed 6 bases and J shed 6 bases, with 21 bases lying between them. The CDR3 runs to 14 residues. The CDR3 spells CSAARGHSRVEQYF. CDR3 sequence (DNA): TGCAGTGCCGCCCGTGGACACTCTCGAGTCGAGCAGTACTTC.

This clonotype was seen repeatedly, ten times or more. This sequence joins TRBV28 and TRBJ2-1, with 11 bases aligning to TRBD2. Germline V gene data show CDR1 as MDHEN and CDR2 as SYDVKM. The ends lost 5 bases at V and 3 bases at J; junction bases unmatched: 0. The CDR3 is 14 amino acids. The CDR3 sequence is CASSLAGGYNEQFF. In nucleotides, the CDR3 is TGTGCCAGCAGTCTAGCGGGAGGCTACAATGAGCAGTTCTTC.

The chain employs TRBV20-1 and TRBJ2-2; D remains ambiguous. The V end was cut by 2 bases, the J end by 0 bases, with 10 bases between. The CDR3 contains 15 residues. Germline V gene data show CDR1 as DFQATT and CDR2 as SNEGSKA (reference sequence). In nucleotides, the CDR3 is TGCAGTGCTAGAAGCGATATTGCGAACACCGGGGAGCTGTTTTTT. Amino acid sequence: CSARSDIANTGELFF.

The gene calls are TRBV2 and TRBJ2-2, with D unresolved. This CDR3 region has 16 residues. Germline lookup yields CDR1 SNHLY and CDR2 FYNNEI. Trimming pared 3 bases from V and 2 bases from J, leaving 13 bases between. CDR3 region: CASSDLPPPNTGELFF. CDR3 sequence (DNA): TGTGCCAGCAGTGACCTGCCGCCCCCTAACACCGGGGAGCTGTTTTTT.

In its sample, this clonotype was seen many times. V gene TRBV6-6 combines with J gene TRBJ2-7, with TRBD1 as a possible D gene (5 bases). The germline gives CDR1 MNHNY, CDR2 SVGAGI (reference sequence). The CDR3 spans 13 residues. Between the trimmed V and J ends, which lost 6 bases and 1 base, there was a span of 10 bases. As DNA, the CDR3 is TGTGCCAGCAGCCAGGGTGTATCCTACGAGCAGTACTTC. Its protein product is CASSQGVSYEQYF.

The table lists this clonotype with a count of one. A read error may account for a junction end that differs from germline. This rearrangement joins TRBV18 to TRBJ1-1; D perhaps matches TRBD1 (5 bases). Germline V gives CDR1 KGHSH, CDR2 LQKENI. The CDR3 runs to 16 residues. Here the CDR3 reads CACSPNRIGANTEAFF. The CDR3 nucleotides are TGTGCCTGCTCACCAAACAGGATTGGCGCGAACACTGAAGCTTTCTTT.

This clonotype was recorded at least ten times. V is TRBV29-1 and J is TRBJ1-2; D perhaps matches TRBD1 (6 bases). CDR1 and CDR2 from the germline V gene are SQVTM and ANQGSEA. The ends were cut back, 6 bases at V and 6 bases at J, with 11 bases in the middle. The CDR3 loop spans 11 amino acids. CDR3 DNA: TGCAGCGTGCCGGGGGCTCATGGCTACACCTTC. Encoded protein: CSVPGAHGYTF.

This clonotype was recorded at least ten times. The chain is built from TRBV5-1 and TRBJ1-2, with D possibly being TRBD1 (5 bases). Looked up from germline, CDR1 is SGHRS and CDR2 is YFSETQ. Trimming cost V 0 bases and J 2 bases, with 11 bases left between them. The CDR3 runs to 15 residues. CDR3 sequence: CASSLGQNPNYGYTF. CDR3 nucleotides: TGCGCCAGCAGCTTGGGACAGAACCCGAACTATGGCTACACCTTC.

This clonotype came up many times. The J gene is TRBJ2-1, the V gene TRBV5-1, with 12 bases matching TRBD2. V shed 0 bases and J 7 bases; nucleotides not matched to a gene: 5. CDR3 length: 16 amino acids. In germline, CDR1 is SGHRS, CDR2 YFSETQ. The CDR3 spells CASSLGLAGVGNEQFF. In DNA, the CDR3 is TGCGCCAGCAGCTTGGGACTAGCGGGAGTGGGGAATGAGCAGTTCTTC. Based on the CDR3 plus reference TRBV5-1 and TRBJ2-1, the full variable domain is KAGVTQTPRYLIKTRGQQVTLSCSPISGHRSVSWYQQTPGQGLQFLFEYFSETQRNKGNFPGRFSGRQFSNSRSEMNVSTLELGDSALYLCASSLGLAGVGNEQFFGPGTRLTVL.

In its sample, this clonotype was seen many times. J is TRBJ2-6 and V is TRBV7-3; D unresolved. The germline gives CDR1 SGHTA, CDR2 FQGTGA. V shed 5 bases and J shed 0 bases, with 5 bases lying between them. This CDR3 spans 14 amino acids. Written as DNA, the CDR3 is TGTGCCAGCAGCGCACACTCTGGGGCCAACGTCCTGACTTTC. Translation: CASSAHSGANVLTF.